The following is a T cell receptor (beta chain) sequence with its context. Its specificity is not known. Amplification used 60 Vbeta primers and 13 Jbeta primers. Measured with immunoSEQ multiplex PCR; TCRdb has only the in-frame clones, and not every one. Among 150,000 to 200,000 clones, roughly 79% were seen once, and the ten largest hold around 4.7%. The CDR3 runs 11 residues. Germline CDR1 and CDR2: MNHEY and SMNVEV (reference sequence). V shed 8 bases and J shed 8 bases, with 10 bases lying between them. The data originate from a study of cytomegalovirus exposure and HLA in healthy donors. Whole-study findings and limits: Presence/absence comparisons presumed near-even sequencing depth among donors. There were about 160 TCR beta chains listed as cytomegalovirus-associated.

Input material: PBMCs. The TCR was taken from a woman in her late teens or twenties in good health and CMV-seropositive. This chain connects TRBV27 to TRBJ2-1; TRBD2 is a possible D gene (6 bases). The CDR3 reads CASGGVHEQFF. DNA for the CDR3: TGTGCCAGCGGAGGGGTTCATGAGCAGTTCTTC.